The clone carrying this TCR beta chain was seen many times. Patients were all untreated before their thyroid surgery. TCRdb redid the clone calls on the PCR reads using MiXCR. The sample consists of fewer than 25,000 clones, about a sixth of them appearing once. V lost 1 base to trimming and J lost 3 bases; unmatched junction nucleotides: 6. Germline-derived CDR1 and CDR2 are SEHNR and FQNEAQ (reference sequence). CDR3 length equals 16 residues. The data are from a study of metastatic and nonmetastatic thyroid tumors. The sequenced sample consisted of tumor tissue. The chain joins TRBV7-9 to TRBJ2-1; 7 nucleotides line up with TRBD2. The source is a female donor with papillary thyroid cancer or a benign thyroid nodule (not recorded which). Some clones in this sample may be carry-over from other donors' samples. The CDR3 reads CASSLGLAELYNEQFF. In nucleotides, the CDR3 is TGTGCCAGCAGCTTAGGCCTAGCGGAGCTCTACAATGAGCAGTTCTTC.